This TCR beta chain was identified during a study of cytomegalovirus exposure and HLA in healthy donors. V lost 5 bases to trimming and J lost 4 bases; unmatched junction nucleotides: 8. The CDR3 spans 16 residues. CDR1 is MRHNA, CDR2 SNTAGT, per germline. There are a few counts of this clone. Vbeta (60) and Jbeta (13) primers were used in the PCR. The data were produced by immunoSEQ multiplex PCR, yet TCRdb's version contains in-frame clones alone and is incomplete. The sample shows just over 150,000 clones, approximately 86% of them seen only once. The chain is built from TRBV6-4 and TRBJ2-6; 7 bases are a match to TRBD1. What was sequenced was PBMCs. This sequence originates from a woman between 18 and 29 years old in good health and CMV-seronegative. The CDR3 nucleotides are TGTGCCAGCAGTCCAGGGGGTACGGAAGGGGCCAACGTCCTGACTTTC. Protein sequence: CASSPGGTEGANVLTF.